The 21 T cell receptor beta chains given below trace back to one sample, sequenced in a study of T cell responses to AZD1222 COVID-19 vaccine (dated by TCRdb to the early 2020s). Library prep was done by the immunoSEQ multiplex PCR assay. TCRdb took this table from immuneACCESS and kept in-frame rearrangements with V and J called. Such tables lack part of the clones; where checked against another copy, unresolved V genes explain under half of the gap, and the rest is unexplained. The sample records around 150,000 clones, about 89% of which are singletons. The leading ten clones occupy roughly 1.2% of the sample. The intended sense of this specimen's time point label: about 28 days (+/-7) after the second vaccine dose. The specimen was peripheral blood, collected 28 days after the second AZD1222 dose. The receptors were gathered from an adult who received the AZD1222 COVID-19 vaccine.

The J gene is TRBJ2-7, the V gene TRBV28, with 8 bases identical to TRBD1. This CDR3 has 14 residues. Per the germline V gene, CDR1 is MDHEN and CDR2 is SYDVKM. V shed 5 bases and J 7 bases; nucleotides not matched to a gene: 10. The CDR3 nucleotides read TGTGCCAGCAGTCAATACAGGGGGAAGGGGGAGCAGTACTTC. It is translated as CASSQYRGKGEQYF.

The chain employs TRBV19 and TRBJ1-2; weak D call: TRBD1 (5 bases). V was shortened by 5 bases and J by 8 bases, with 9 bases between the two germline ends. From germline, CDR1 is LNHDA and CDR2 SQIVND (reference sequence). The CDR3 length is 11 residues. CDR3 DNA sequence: TGTGCCAGTAGTGGCAGGGACGGCTACACCTTC. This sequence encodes CASSGRDGYTF. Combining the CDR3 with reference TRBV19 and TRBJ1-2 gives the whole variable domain DGGITQSPKYLFRKEGQNVTLSCEQNLNHDAMYWYRQDPGQGLRLIYYSQIVNDFQKGDIAEGYSVSREKKESFPLTVTSAQKNPTAFYLCASSGRDGYTFGSGTRLTVV.

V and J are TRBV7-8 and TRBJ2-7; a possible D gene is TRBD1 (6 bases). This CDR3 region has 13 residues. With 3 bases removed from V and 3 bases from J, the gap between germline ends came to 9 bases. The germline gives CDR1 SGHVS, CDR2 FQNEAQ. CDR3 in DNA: TGTGCCAGCAGCTTGTCCAGGGGCTACGAGCAGTACTTC. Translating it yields CASSLSRGYEQYF.

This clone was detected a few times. The CDR3 loop is CASSWGTSAYEQYF. CDR3 nucleotides: TGTGCCAGCAGCTGGGGCACCTCCGCCTACGAGCAGTACTTC. The rearrangement links TRBV5-4 to TRBJ2-7; D is possibly TRBD1 (5 bases). V lost 3 bases and J lost 2, with 12 bases in between. The germline V gene encodes CDR1 SGHNT and CDR2 YYREEE (reference sequence). The CDR3 has 14 residues.

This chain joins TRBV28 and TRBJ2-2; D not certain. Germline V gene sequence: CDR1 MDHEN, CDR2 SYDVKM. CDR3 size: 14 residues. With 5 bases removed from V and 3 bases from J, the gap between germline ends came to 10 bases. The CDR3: CASSTRTHTGELFF. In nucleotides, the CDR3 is TGTGCCAGCAGTACCCGGACCCACACCGGGGAGCTGTTTTTT.

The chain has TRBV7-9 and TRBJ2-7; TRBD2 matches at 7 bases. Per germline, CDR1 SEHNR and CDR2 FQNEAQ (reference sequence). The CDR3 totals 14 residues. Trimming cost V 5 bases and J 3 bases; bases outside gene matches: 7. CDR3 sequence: CASSPLAEVYEQYF. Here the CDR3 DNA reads TGTGCCAGCAGCCCCCTAGCGGAGGTCTACGAGCAGTACTTC.

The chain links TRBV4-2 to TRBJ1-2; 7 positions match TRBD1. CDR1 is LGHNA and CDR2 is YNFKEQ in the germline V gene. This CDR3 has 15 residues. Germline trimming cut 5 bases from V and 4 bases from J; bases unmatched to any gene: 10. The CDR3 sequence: CASSFRTGGGYGYTF. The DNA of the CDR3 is TGTGCCAGCAGCTTCCGGACAGGAGGCGGCTATGGCTACACCTTC.

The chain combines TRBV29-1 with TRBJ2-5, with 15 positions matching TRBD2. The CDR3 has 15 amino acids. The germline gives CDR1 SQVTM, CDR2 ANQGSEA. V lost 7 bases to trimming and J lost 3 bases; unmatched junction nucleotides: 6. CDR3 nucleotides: TGCAGCGCCGGGACTAGCGGGAGGCCCGAAGAGACCCAGTACTTC. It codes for CSAGTSGRPEETQYF.

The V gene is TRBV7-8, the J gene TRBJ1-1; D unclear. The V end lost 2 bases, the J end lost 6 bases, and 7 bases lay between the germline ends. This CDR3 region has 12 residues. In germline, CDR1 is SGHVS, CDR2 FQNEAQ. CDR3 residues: CASSLRTAEAFF. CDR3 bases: TGTGCCAGCAGCTTAAGGACGGCTGAAGCTTTCTTT.

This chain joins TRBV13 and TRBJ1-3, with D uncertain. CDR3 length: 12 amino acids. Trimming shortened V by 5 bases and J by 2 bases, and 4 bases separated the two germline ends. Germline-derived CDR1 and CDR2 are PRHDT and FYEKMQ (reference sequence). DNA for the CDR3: TGTGCCAGCAGCAAAACTGGAAACACCATATATTTT. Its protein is CASSKTGNTIYF.

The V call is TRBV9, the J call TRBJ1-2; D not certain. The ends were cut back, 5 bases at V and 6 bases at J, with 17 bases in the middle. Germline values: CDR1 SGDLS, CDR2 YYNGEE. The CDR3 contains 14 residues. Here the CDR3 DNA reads TGTGCCAGCAGTGGCCCGGGAGAACAAAATGGCTACACCTTC. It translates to CASSGPGEQNGYTF.

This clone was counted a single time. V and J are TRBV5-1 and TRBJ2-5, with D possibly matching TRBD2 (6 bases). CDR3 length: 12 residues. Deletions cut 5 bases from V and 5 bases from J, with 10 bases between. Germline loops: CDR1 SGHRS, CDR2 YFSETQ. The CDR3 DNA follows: TGCGCCAGCAGGGGAGGAGCGGAGACCCAGTACTTC. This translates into CASRGGAETQYF.

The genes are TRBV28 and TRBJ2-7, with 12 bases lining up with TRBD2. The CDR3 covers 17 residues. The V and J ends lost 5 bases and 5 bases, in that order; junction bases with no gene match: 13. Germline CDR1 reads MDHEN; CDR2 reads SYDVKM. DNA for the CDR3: TGTGCCAGCAGTCCGACTAGCGGGAGCGCCGGGCCTCACGAGCAGTACTTC. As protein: CASSPTSGSAGPHEQYF.

CDR3 DNA: TGTGCCAGCAGCCAAAAAATAGCCGCCGGTGAGCAGTTCTTC. Its protein is CASSQKIAAGEQFF. The rearrangement uses TRBV11-1 and TRBJ2-1, with unresolved D. Trimming removed 5 bases at V and 9 bases at J, with 17 bases between. The CDR3 has 14 residues. Looked up from germline, CDR1 is SGHAT and CDR2 is FQDESV (reference sequence).

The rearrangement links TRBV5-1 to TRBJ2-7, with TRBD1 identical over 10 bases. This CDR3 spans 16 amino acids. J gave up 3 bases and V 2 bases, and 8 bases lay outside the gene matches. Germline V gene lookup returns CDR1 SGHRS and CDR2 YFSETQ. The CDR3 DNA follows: TGCGCCAGCAGCTTTACGACAGGGGGCGCCCACTACGAGCAGTACTTC. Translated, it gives CASSFTTGGAHYEQYF.

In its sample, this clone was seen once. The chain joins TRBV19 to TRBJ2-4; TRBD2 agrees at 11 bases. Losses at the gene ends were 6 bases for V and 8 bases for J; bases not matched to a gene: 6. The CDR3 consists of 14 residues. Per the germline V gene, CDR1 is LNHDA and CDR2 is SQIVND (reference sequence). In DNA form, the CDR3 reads TGTGCCAGTAGACTAGCGGGGGAGGGGGACATTCAGTACTTC. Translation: CASRLAGEGDIQYF.

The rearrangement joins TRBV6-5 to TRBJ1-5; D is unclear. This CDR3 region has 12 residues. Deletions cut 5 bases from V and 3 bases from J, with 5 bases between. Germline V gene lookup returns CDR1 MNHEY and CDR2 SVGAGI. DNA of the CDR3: TGTGCCAGCAGTCCCCACAATCAGCCCCAGCATTTT. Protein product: CASSPHNQPQHF.

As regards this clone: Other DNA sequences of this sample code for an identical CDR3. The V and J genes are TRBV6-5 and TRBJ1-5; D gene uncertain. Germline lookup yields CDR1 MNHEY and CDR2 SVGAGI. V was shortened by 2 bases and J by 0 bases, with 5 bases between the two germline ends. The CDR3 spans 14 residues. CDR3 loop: CASSYGGSNQPQHF. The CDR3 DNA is TGTGCCAGCAGTTACGGAGGTAGCAATCAGCCCCAGCATTTT.

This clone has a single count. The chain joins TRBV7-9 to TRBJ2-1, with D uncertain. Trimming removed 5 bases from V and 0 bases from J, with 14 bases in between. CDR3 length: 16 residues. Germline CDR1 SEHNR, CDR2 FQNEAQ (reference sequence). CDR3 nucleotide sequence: TGTGCCAGCAGCCACCCCACTGTAACCTCCTACAATGAGCAGTTCTTC. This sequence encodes CASSHPTVTSYNEQFF.

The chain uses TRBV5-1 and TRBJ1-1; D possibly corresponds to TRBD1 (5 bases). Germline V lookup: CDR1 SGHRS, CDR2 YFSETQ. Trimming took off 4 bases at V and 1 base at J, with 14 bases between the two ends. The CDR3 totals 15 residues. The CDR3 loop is CASSKNRQPNTEAFF. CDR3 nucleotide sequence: TGCGCCAGCAGCAAAAACAGACAGCCGAACACTGAAGCTTTCTTT.

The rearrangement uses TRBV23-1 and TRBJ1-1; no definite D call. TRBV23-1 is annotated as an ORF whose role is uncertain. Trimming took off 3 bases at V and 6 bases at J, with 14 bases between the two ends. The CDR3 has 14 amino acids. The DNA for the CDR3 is TGCGCCAGCAGTCATGGAGCCGTAACGGCTGAAGCTTTCTTT. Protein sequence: CASSHGAVTAEAFF.